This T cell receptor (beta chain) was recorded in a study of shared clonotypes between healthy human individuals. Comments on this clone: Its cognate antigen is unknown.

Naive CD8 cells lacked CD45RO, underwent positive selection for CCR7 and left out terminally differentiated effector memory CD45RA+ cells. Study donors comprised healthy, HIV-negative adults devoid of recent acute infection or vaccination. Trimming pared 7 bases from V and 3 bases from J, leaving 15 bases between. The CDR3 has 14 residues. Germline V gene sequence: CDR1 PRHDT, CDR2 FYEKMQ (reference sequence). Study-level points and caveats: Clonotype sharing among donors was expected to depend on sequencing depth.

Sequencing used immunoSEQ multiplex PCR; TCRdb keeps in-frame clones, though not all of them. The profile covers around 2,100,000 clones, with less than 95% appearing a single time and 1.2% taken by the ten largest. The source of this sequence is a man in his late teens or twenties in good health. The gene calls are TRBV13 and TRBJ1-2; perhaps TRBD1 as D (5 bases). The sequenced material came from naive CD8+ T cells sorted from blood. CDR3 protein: CASTAWDGHYGYTF. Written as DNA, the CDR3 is TGTGCCAGCACTGCGTGGGACGGGCACTATGGCTACACCTTC. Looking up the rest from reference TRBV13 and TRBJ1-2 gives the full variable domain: AAGVIQSPRHLIKEKRETATLKCYPIPRHDTVYWYQQGPGQDPQFLISFYEKMQSDKGSIPDRFSAQQFSDYHSELNMSSLELGDSALYFCASTAWDGHYGYTFGSGTRLTVV.